This TCR beta chain was documented in a study of beta chain features in type 1 diabetes. Study-wide findings and caveats: Type 1 diabetes patients had fewer VDJ junction insertions and more deletions.

The V and J ends lost 6 bases and 0 bases, in that order; junction bases with no gene match: 12. The CDR3 loop spans 17 amino acids. CDR1 SGHRS and CDR2 YFSETQ come from the germline V gene. Expressed TCRB transcripts were sequenced after all isolated RNA was converted to cDNA. Sequenced by immunoSEQ multiplex PCR; TCRdb stores in-frame clones only, minus some. The repertoire holds 900,000 or so clones, roughly a sixth seen once, with about 0.02% in the top ten. In regard to this clone: Its cognate antigen is unknown.

Purities over 95% were achieved in all sorted populations. This rearrangement joins TRBV5-1 to TRBJ2-3, with TRBD1 identical over 8 bases. This clonotype was obtained from a woman aged 18-29 years in good health. The sample comprised naive CD4+ T cells from blood. In DNA, the CDR3 is TGCGCCAGCACCCGGACAGGGCCACCCTCTAGCACAGATACGCAGTATTTT. Amino acid sequence: CASTRTGPPSSTDTQYF.